This T cell receptor beta chain was captured by sequencing in a study of T cells after yellow fever vaccination. Study outcomes and limitations: FACS-sorted repertoires might harbor abundant contaminating clonotypes from the bulk population. The secondary T-cell response peaked on day 5, not day 15, but was weaker. Reappearance after the booster was seen for most primary-vaccination clones, at approximately 97% CD4 and around 90% CD8.

This clonotype occurred many times. Its antigen is undetermined. The trim removed 6 bases at V and 4 bases at J, leaving 10 bases unmatched. Germline V gene data show CDR1 as MNHNS and CDR2 as SASEGT. The CDR3 is 15 amino acids. Template switching with 5'RACE generated the TCR cDNA and added a universal primer site and UMIs. TCRdb re-called the 5' RACE reads with MiXCR, one entry per CDR3 protein. The sample contains about 300,000 distinct CDR3 sequences, roughly 7% of which appear only once. This clonotype was obtained from a man aged 18 to 29 who received the YFV17D yellow fever vaccine. Sequenced here: PBMCs, sampled more than 40 days after the first yellow fever vaccination. V and J are TRBV6-1 and TRBJ1-2; 8 bases match TRBD1. CDR3 residues: CASSSRGRRSYGYTF. The DNA of the CDR3 is TGTGCCAGCAGCTCCAGGGGGCGCCGATCCTATGGCTACACCTTC.